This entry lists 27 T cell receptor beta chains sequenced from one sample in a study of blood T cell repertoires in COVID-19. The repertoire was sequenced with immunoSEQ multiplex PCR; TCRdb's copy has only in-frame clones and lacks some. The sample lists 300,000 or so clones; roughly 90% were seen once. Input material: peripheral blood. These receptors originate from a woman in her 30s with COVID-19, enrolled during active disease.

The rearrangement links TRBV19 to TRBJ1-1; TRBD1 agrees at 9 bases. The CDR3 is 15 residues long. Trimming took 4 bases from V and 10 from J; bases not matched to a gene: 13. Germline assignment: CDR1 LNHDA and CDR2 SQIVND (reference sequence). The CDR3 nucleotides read TGTGCCAGTAGTACAAGCTTGGGACAGGGCTCGGTAGCTTTCTTT. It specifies CASSTSLGQGSVAFF.

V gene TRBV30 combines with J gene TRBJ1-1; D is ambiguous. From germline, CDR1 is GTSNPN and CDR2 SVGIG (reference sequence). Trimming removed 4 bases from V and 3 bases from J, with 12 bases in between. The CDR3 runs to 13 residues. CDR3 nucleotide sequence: TGTGCCTGGATATTAACAGCGGACACTGAAGCTTTCTTT. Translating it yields CAWILTADTEAFF.

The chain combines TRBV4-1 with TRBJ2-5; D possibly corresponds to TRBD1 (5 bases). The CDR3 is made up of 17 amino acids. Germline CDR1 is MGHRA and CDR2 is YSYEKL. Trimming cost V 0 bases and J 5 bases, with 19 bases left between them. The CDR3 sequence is CASSQDRTGPRLETQYF. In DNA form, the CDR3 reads TGCGCCAGCAGCCAAGATCGTACAGGTCCAAGGTTGGAGACCCAGTACTTC.

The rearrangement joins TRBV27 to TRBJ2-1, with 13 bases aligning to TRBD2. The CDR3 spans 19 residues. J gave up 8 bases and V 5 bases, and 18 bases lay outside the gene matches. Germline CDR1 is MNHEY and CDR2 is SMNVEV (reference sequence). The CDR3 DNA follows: TGTGCCAGCAGTACTTTGGGACTAGCGGGACCGGGCAGGCAGTATGAGCAGTTCTTC. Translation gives CASSTLGLAGPGRQYEQFF.

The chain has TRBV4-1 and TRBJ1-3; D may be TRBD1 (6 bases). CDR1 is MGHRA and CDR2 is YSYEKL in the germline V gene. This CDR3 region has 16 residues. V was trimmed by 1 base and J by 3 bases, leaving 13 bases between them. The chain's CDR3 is CASSQAGTTIGNTIYF. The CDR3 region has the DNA TGCGCCAGCAGCCAAGCCGGGACAACGATTGGAAACACCATATATTTT.

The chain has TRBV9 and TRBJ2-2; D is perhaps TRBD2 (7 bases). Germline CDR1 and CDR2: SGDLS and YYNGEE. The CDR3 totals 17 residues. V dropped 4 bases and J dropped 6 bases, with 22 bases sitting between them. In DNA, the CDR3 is TGTGCCAGCAGCCTAGACCAGGCGGGGGCGGCAGCCGGGGAGCTGTTTTTT. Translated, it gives CASSLDQAGAAAGELFF.

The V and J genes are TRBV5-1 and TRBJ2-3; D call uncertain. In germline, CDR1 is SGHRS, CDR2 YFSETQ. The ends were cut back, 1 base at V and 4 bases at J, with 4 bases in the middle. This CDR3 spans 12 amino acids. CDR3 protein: CASSLRSDTQYF. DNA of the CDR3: TGCGCCAGCAGCTTGCGGTCAGATACGCAGTATTTT.

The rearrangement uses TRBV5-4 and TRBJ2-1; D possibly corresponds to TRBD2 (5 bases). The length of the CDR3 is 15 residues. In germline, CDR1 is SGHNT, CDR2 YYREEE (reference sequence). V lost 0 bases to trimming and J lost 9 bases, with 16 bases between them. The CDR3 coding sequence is TGTGCCAGCAGCTTGGCTAGCCCTAATTCGGTTGAGCAGTTCTTC. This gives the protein CASSLASPNSVEQFF.

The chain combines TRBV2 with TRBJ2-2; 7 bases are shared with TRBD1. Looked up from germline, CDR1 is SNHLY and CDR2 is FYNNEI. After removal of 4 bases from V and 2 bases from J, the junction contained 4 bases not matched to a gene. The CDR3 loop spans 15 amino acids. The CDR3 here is CASSARQGNTGELFF. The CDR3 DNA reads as TGTGCCAGCAGTGCTCGACAGGGAAACACCGGGGAGCTGTTTTTT.

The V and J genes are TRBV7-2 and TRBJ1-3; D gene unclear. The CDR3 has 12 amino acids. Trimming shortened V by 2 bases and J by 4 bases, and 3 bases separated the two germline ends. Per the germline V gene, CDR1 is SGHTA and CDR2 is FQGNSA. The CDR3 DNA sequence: TGTGCCAGCAGCTTACAGGGAAACACCATATATTTT. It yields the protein CASSLQGNTIYF.

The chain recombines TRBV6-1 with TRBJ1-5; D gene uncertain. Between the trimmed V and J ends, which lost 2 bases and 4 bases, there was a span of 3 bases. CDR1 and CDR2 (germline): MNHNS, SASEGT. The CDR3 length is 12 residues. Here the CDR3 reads CASSEPNQPQHF. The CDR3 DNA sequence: TGTGCCAGCAGTGAACCGAATCAGCCCCAGCATTTT.

CDR3 in DNA: TGTGCCAGCAGCCCGACAGGGGCCTACGAGCAGTACTTC. Encoded protein: CASSPTGAYEQYF. The chain recombines TRBV5-8 with TRBJ2-7, with 8 positions matching TRBD1. CDR1 is SGHTS and CDR2 is YDEGEE in the germline V gene. The CDR3 is 13 residues long. Losses at the gene ends were 4 bases for V and 2 bases for J; bases not matched to a gene: 2.

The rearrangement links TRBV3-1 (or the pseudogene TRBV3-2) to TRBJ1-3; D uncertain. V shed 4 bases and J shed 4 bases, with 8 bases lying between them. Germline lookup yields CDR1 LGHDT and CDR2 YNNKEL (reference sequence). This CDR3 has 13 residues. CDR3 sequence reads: CASSRVAGNTIYF. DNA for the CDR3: TGTGCCAGCAGCCGTGTGGCCGGAAACACCATATATTTT.

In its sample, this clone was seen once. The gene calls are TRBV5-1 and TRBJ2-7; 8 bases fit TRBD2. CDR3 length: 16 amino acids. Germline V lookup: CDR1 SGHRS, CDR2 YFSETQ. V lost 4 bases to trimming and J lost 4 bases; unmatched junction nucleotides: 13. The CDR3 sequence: CASSAAGTSSLYEQYF. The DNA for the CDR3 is TGCGCCAGCAGCGCAGCCGGGACTAGTTCGCTTTACGAGCAGTACTTC.

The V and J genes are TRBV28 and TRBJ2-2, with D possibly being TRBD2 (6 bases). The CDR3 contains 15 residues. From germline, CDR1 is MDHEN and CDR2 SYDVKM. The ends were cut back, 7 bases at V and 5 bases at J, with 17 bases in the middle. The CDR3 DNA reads TGTGCCAGCACTTCCCCCGGGAGAGGTACCGGGGAGCTGTTTTTT. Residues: CASTSPGRGTGELFF.

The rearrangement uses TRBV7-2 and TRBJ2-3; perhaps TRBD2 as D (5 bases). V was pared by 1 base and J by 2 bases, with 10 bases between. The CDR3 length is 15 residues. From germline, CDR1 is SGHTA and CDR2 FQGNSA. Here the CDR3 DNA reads TGTGCCAGCAGCTTAGAGGCGCGGGCCACAGATACGCAGTATTTT. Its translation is CASSLEARATDTQYF.

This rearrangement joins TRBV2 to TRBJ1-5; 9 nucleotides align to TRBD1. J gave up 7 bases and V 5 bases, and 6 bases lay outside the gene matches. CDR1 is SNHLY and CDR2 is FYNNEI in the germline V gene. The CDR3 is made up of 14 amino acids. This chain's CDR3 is CASSLTGGRQPQHF. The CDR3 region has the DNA TGTGCCAGCAGTCTTACAGGGGGCCGGCAGCCCCAGCATTTT.

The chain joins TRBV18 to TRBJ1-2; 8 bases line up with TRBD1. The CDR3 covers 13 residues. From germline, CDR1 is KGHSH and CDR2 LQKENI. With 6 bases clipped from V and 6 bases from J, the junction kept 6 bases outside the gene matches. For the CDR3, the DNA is TGTGCCAGCTCTCTGACAGGGGACAATGGCTACACCTTC. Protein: CASSLTGDNGYTF.

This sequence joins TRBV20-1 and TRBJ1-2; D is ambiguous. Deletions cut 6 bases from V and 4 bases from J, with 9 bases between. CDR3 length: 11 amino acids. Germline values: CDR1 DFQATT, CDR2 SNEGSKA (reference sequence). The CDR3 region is CSAGYGYGYTF. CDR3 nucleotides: TGCAGTGCCGGGTACGGCTATGGCTACACCTTC.

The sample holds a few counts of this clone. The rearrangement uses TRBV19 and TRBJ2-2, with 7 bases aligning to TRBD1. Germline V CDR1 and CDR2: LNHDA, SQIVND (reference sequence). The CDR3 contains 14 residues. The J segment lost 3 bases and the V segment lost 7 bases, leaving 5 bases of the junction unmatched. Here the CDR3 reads CASKGARDTGELFF. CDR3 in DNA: TGTGCCAGTAAGGGGGCGCGAGACACCGGGGAGCTGTTTTTT.

CDR3 coding DNA: TGTGCCAGCAGCTTAGTTGTTGGACAGGGTTTGTTAGCTTTCTTT. Translating it yields CASSLVVGQGLLAFF. The chain recombines TRBV11-2 with TRBJ1-1, with 8 bases matching TRBD1. Unmatched junction bases numbered 11, after V lost 1 base and J lost 10 bases. This CDR3 is 15 amino acids long. In germline, CDR1 is SGHAT, CDR2 FQNNGV.

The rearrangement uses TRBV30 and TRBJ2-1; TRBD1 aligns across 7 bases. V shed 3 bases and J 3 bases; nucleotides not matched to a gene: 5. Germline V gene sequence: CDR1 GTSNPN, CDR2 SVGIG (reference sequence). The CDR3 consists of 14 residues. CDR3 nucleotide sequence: TGTGCCTGGAGGGCCGACAGGGACTACAATGAGCAGTTCTTC. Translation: CAWRADRDYNEQFF.

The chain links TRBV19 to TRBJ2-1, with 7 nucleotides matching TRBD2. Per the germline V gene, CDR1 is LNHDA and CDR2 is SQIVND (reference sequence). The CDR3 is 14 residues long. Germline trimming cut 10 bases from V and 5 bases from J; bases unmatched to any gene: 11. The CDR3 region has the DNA TGTGCCACTCTAGCGGTGGGGAGCCACAATGAGCAGTTCTTC. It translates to CATLAVGSHNEQFF.

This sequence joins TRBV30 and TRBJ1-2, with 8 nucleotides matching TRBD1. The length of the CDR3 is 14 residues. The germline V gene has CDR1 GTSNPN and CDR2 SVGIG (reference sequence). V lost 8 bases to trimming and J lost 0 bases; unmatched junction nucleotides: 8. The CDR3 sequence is CAPEGQAPNYGYTF. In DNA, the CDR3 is TGTGCCCCCGAGGGACAGGCCCCTAACTATGGCTACACCTTC.

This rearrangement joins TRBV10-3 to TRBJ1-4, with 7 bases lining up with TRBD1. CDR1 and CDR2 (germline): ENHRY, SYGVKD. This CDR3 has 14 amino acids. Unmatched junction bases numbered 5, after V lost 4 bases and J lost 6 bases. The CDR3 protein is CAISVGRGDEKLFF. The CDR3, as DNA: TGTGCCATCAGTGTGGGCAGGGGGGATGAAAAACTGTTTTTT.

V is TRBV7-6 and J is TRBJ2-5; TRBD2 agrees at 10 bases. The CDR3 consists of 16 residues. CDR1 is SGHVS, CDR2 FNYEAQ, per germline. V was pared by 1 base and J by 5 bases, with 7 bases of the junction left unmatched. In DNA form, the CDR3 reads TGTGCCAGCAGCTTAGTAGGGCTAGCGGGAGTGGAGACCCAGTACTTC. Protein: CASSLVGLAGVETQYF.

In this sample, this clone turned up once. The CDR3 sequence is CASSLGQVDTEAFF. Written as DNA, the CDR3 is TGTGCCAGCAGCTTGGGACAGGTAGACACTGAAGCTTTCTTT. This sequence joins TRBV7-9 and TRBJ1-1, with TRBD1 identical over 8 bases. J gave up 3 bases and V 3 bases, and 3 bases lay outside the gene matches. The CDR3 runs 14 residues. The germline gives CDR1 SEHNR, CDR2 FQNEAQ (reference sequence).